This is a list of T cell receptor beta chains from one sample in a study of radiotherapy plus CTLA-4 blockade in lung cancer. This table comes from immunoSEQ multiplex PCR, and its TCRdb copy is limited to in-frame clones, with some not included. The sample includes some 77,000 clones, around 88% seen only once; the top ten take more than 2%. The source material was peripheral blood, sampled from a patient treated with radiotherapy plus ipilimumab. The receptors were sampled from a human donor with non-small cell lung cancer who had a partial response to radiotherapy plus ipilimumab. The CDR3 runs from the conserved cysteine through the conserved F or W. The D gene is left open where the match is weak. The size of a clone is reported for some rows only, either as once, few or many, or as a class for expanded clones.

TRBJ2-5	TRBV7-9	NA	NA	CASSLGLFQETQYF	TGTGCCAGCAGCTTAGGTCTGTTCCAAGAGACCCAGTACTTC
TRBJ2-7	TRBV28	NA	TRBD2	CASSLVVPRLAGGYEQYF	TGTGCCAGCAGTTTAGTCGTTCCAAGACTAGCGGGAGGTTACGAGCAGTACTTC
TRBJ2-1	TRBV4-2	NA	TRBD2	CASSARHGILAGGSNEQFF	TGTGCCAGCAGCGCCCGACACGGTATTTTAGCGGGAGGAAGCAATGAGCAGTTCTTC
TRBJ1-4	TRBV7-2	NA	TRBD1	CASSLGTGEEKLFF	TGTGCCAGCAGCTTAGGGACAGGGGAAGAAAAACTGTTTTTT
TRBJ2-3	TRBV29-1	NA	TRBD1	CSGKQGDTQYF	TGCAGCGGTAAACAGGGGGATACGCAGTATTTT
TRBJ2-7	TRBV7-2	NA	NA	CASSSRWRTYEQYF	TGTGCCAGCAGCTCCCGTTGGAGGACCTACGAGCAGTACTTC
TRBJ1-1	TRBV5-1	NA	TRBD1	CASQGDRAFF	TGCGCCAGCCAGGGGGATAGGGCTTTCTTT
TRBJ2-3	TRBV7-2	NA	TRBD2	CASSLGTSGRGTQYF	TGTGCCAGCAGCCTGGGGACTAGCGGGAGGGGTACGCAGTATTTT
TRBJ1-2	TRBV27	NA	NA	CASSLAGYGYTF	TGTGCCAGCAGTTTAGCCGGGTATGGCTACACCTTC
TRBJ1-2	TRBV28	NA	TRBD1	CASSPGTGLDGYTF	TGTGCCAGCAGCCCCGGGACAGGGCTGGATGGCTACACCTTC
TRBJ2-3	TRBV6-1	NA	TRBD2	CASSEFGAGGFSTDTQYF	TGTGCCAGCAGTGAATTTGGAGCGGGAGGGTTTAGCACAGATACGCAGTATTTT
TRBJ1-2	TRBV7-8	once	TRBD1	CASSWGTVTNYGYTF	TGTGCCAGCAGCTGGGGGACAGTCACGAACTATGGCTACACCTTC
TRBJ1-6	TRBV7-3	NA	TRBD1	CASSTGTANSPLHF	TGTGCCAGCAGCACCGGGACAGCTAATTCACCCCTCCACTTT
TRBJ2-1	TRBV7-3	NA	NA	CASSLFGGYNEQFF	TGTGCCAGCAGCTTATTTGGCGGCTACAATGAGCAGTTCTTC
TRBJ1-5	TRBV18	NA	TRBD1	CASSPDRTIQHF	TGTGCCAGCTCACCGGACAGGACGATCCAGCATTTT
TRBJ1-2	TRBV7-9	NA	NA	CASTAGVNYGYTF	TGTGCCAGCACGGCAGGGGTGAACTATGGCTACACCTTC
TRBJ2-2	TRBV5-1	NA	TRBD2	CASSLGTSGKNTGELFF	TGCGCCAGCAGCCTTGGGACTAGCGGGAAGAACACCGGGGAGCTGTTTTTT
TRBJ2-1	TRBV9	NA	NA	CASSVGGLANEQFF	TGTGCCAGCAGCGTGGGGGGTTTAGCCAATGAGCAGTTCTTC
TRBJ1-3	TRBV28	few	NA	CASIPQGTRNTIYF	TGTGCCAGCATACCCCAGGGGACGAGAAACACCATATATTTT
TRBJ1-1	TRBV28	NA	NA	CASSLNPGFTEAFF	TGTGCCAGCAGTTTAAACCCGGGTTTTACTGAAGCTTTCTTT
TRBJ2-3	TRBV5-1	NA	NA	CASSLVTGRFTDTQYF	TGCGCCAGCAGCTTGGTTACAGGGCGATTCACAGATACGCAGTATTTT
TRBJ1-2	TRBV18	NA	NA	CASSLSGNTGRQEGGYTF	TGTGCCAGCTCACTCTCAGGCAATACGGGACGGCAGGAGGGTGGCTACACCTTC
TRBJ2-2	TRBV19	NA	TRBD1	CASSEGQGKKLRTGELFF	TGTGCCAGTAGTGAGGGACAGGGGAAGAAGTTACGCACCGGGGAGCTGTTTTTT
TRBJ2-7	TRBV30	NA	TRBD1	CAWSARTGRSPYEQYF	TGTGCCTGGAGTGCCCGGACAGGTCGATCTCCCTACGAGCAGTACTTC
TRBJ1-1	TRBV6-5	once	NA	CASSETGNTEAFF	TGTGCCAGCAGTGAAACGGGGAACACTGAAGCTTTCTTT
TRBJ1-2	TRBV11-2	NA	TRBD1	CASSPRDSIDVGYGYTF	TGTGCCAGCAGCCCCCGGGACAGTATCGACGTGGGCTATGGCTACACCTTC
TRBJ1-1	TRBV7-8	NA	TRBD1	CASSPMTGTWPTEAFF	TGTGCCAGCAGCCCAATGACAGGGACGTGGCCCACTGAAGCTTTCTTT
TRBJ1-1	TRBV6-1	NA	NA	CASSATALNTEAFF	TGTGCCAGCAGTGCGACAGCTTTGAACACTGAAGCTTTCTTT
TRBJ2-1	TRBV18	NA	TRBD2	CASSPGGGGSSYNEQFF	TGTGCCAGCTCCCCGGGCGGGGGAGGGAGCTCCTACAATGAGCAGTTCTTC
TRBJ2-2	TRBV7-2	NA	TRBD2	CASSLVLAGVGELFF	TGTGCCAGCAGCTTGGTCCTAGCGGGAGTCGGGGAGCTGTTTTTT
TRBJ2-7	TRBV6-5	NA	TRBD1	CASSRFQQGYEQYF	TGTGCCAGCAGCCGCTTCCAACAGGGGTACGAGCAGTACTTC
TRBJ1-2	TRBV4-3	NA	NA	CASSQDSPTEYGYTF	TGCGCCAGCAGCCAAGATTCCCCCACAGAATATGGCTACACCTTC
TRBJ1-2	TRBV5-1	NA	NA	CASSPGPGGVATF	TGCGCCAGCAGCCCAGGCCCGGGGGGAGTCGCCACCTTC
TRBJ1-1	TRBV20-1	few	NA	CSARRTVEAFF	TGCAGTGCTAGGAGGACAGTTGAAGCTTTCTTT
TRBJ2-5	TRBV7-9	NA	NA	CASSPPGTGGAGGTQYF	TGTGCCAGCAGCCCGCCTGGCACAGGGGGCGCGGGGGGGACCCAGTACTTC
TRBJ2-1	TRBV5-1	NA	NA	CASSQEGQWTEQFF	TGCGCCAGCAGCCAAGAAGGACAGTGGACTGAGCAGTTCTTC
TRBJ2-3	TRBV27	NA	TRBD1	CASSLRGTGVWTDTQYF	TGTGCCAGCAGTTTAAGAGGGACAGGGGTTTGGACAGATACGCAGTATTTT
TRBJ1-3	TRBV7-8	NA	NA	CASSFSQDLSGNTIYF	TGTGCCAGCAGCTTTTCCCAGGACTTGTCTGGAAACACCATATATTTT
TRBJ2-4	TRBV12-5	NA	TRBD1	CASGGDRAMKNIQYF	TGTGCTAGTGGCGGGGACAGGGCTATGAAAAACATTCAGTACTTC
TRBJ1-2	TRBV30	NA	NA	CAWSVRGGYGYTF	TGTGCCTGGAGTGTACGGGGGGGCTATGGCTACACCTTC
TRBJ2-3	TRBV19	NA	TRBD1	CASSMGQGSDTQYF	TGTGCCAGTAGTATGGGACAGGGATCAGATACGCAGTATTTT
TRBJ1-5	TRBV19	NA	NA	CASSASRRAEAYNQPQHF	TGTGCCAGTAGTGCCAGTCGAAGAGCAGAGGCCTACAATCAGCCCCAGCATTTT
TRBJ2-2	TRBV6-5	NA	TRBD2	CASRSSGANTGELFF	TGTGCCAGCAGAAGTAGCGGGGCGAACACCGGGGAGCTGTTTTTT